The present T cell receptor (beta chain) was sequenced within a study of T-cell reconstitution after alpha-beta-depleted transplantation in children. Study results and limitations: About two months after transplant, alpha-beta T cells reportedly came from several hundred expanded graft clones. T-cell numbers and diversity one year post-transplant derived largely from freshly generated T cells. In some patients, recipient T cells and intrathymic progenitors surviving conditioning explained high day-60 diversity.

This clonotype was counted only a few times. Its antigen remains unidentified. The CDR3 length is 16 residues. V lost 3 bases to trimming and J lost 3 bases; unmatched junction nucleotides: 9. CDR1 is MDHEN, CDR2 SYDVKM, per germline. Preparation of the TCRbeta library used unique molecular identifiers. TCRdb re-called the PCR reads through MiXCR, storing one row per CDR3 protein. The top ten clones hold 36% of a sample with about 580,000 distinct CDR3 sequences, 25% to 30% of them seen once. The sequence was obtained from a boy in the first two years of life with Wiskott-Aldrich syndrome, due to receive a stem cell transplant. The sample consisted of PBMCs, taken before TCRalphabeta/CD19-depleted stem cell transplant. J is TRBJ2-7 and V is TRBV28; 9 nucleotides match TRBD2. DNA of the CDR3: TGTGCCAGCAGTTTTATTCTAGCGGGACTATTCTACGAGCAGTACTTC. Its translation: CASSFILAGLFYEQYF.